The 6 T cell receptor beta chains presented below share a single source sample, sequenced in a study of control samples from healthy donors and cancer patients. Repertoires were generated with immunoSEQ multiplex PCR, while TCRdb's copy carries only in-frame clones and drops some. The sample yields around 110,000 clones, over 85% seen once. Material: blood. These receptors were taken from a man younger than 45 in good health.

The chain joins TRBV24-1 to TRBJ1-1, with D perhaps matching TRBD1 (5 bases). Per the germline V gene, CDR1 is KGHDR and CDR2 is SFDVKD. V was trimmed by 9 bases and J by 3 bases, leaving 13 bases between them. The CDR3 loop spans 13 amino acids. Here the CDR3 reads CATGGADDTEAFF. CDR3 in DNA: TGTGCCACCGGAGGGGCTGATGACACTGAAGCTTTCTTT.

V is TRBV19 and J is TRBJ1-5; D is unresolved. The V and J ends lost 4 bases and 0 bases respectively, with 7 bases between them. In germline, CDR1 is LNHDA, CDR2 SQIVND (reference sequence). The CDR3 is 14 amino acids. The CDR3 DNA reads TGTGCCAGTAGTAGGACGGATAGCAATCAGCCCCAGCATTTT. Its translation: CASSRTDSNQPQHF. Filled out from reference TRBV19 and TRBJ1-5, the complete variable domain reads DGGITQSPKYLFRKEGQNVTLSCEQNLNHDAMYWYRQDPGQGLRLIYYSQIVNDFQKGDIAEGYSVSREKKESFPLTVTSAQKNPTAFYLCASSRTDSNQPQHFGDGTRLSIL.

The chain employs TRBV24-1 and TRBJ2-5, with 7 bases aligning to TRBD2. From germline, CDR1 is KGHDR and CDR2 SFDVKD. The trim removed 11 bases at V and 5 bases at J, leaving 13 bases unmatched. There are 14 residues in the CDR3. CDR3 nucleotides: TGTGCCAGCGGGGGATGGGGGGGTAGTGAGACCCAGTACTTC. This codes for CASGGWGGSETQYF.

This chain joins TRBV7-9 and TRBJ1-2; 9 nucleotides agree with TRBD1. Germline CDR1 SEHNR, CDR2 FQNEAQ (reference sequence). This CDR3 is 17 amino acids long. V shed 5 bases and J 0 bases; nucleotides not matched to a gene: 10. The CDR3 DNA follows: TGTGCCAGCAGCCCGCTACCCGGGACAGGGCCTAACTATGGCTACACCTTC. This encodes CASSPLPGTGPNYGYTF.

V gene TRBV5-1 combines with J gene TRBJ1-1; a weak D match, TRBD1 (6 bases). Looked up from germline, CDR1 is SGHRS and CDR2 is YFSETQ. This CDR3 contains 15 residues. V was clipped by 5 bases and J by 1 base, with 15 bases between them. The CDR3 coding sequence is TGCGCCAGCAGTCTAGGAGGACAGACGAACACTGAAGCTTTCTTT. Amino acids: CASSLGGQTNTEAFF.

This chain links TRBV7-3 with TRBJ1-4, with D possibly matching TRBD1 (5 bases). CDR1 is SGHTA, CDR2 FQGTGA, per germline. V gave up 5 bases and J gave up 7 bases, with 11 bases separating them. This CDR3 spans 13 amino acids. CDR3 nucleotides: TGTGCCAGCAGCCGAGGGGTGGGTGAAAAACTGTTTTTT. It encodes CASSRGVGEKLFF.